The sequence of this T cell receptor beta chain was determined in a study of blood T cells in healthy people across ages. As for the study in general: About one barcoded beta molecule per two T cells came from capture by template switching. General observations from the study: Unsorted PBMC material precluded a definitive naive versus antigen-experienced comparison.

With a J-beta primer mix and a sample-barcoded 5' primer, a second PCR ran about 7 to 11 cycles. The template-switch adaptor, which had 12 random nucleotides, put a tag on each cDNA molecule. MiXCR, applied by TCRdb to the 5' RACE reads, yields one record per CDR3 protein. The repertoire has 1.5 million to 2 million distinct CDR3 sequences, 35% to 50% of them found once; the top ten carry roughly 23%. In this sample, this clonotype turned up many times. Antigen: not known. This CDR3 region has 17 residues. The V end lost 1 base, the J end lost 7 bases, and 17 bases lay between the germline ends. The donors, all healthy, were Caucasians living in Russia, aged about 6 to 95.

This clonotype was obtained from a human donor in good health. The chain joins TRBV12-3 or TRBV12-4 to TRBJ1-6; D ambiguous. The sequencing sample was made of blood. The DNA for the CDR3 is TGTGCCAGCAGTTTAGGGCAGGAGGGTCTACAAAATTCACCCCTCCACTTT. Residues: CASSLGQEGLQNSPLHF.